Each of the 13 T cell receptor beta chains below was sequenced from the same sample in a study of blood T cells in healthy people across ages. Sample-barcoded 5' priming and a J-beta primer mix drove a second PCR of 7 to 11 cycles. One entry per CDR3 protein, called by TCRdb with MiXCR from the 5' RACE reads. The sample lists 540,000 or so distinct CDR3 sequences, 40% to 55% occurring once. Material for sequencing was blood. The receptors come from an elderly man in good health.

This clonotype was seen a few times. This chain links TRBV5-6 with TRBJ2-3, with a possible D match to TRBD1 (6 bases). The CDR3 sequence is 14 residues long. From germline, CDR1 is SGHDT and CDR2 YYEEEE. V dropped 2 bases and J dropped 3 bases, with 10 bases sitting between them. CDR3 DNA sequence: TGTGCCAGCAGCTTCTACAGGGATACAGATACGCAGTATTTT. This encodes CASSFYRDTDTQYF.

This clonotype was seen more than once but under ten times. The chain recombines TRBV7-2 with TRBJ2-5; 10 bases are shared with TRBD2. V dropped 4 bases and J dropped 4; count of bases not matched to a gene: 6. Germline loops: CDR1 SGHTA, CDR2 FQGNSA. The CDR3 contains 15 residues. DNA of the CDR3: TGTGCCAGCAGCTCAGCGGGGGGGCCTCGAGAGACCCAGTACTTC. As protein: CASSSAGGPRETQYF.

This clonotype was found a few times. V and J are TRBV20-1 and TRBJ2-5; the match to TRBD2 covers 10 bases. The CDR3 is 13 amino acids. Germline trimming cut 6 bases from V and 4 bases from J; bases unmatched to any gene: 5. Germline lookup yields CDR1 DFQATT and CDR2 SNEGSKA (reference sequence). CDR3 in amino acids: CSAPSGSLETQYF. CDR3 DNA sequence: TGCAGTGCCCCTAGCGGGAGTTTAGAGACCCAGTACTTC.

V usage is TRBV21-1 and J usage is TRBJ2-7; the tabulated D call, TRBD1, remains unverified against the DNA. TRBV21-1 is classified as a pseudogene. This CDR3 has 15 amino acids. The CDR3 protein is CASSKGGVNTYEQYF. Written as DNA, the CDR3 is TGTGCCAGCAGCAAAGGGGGGGTAAACACCTACGAGCAGTACTTC.

The J gene is TRBJ2-7, the V gene TRBV12-3 or TRBV12-4, with 7 nucleotides matching TRBD1. The CDR3 extends over 14 amino acids. V lost 6 bases to trimming and J lost 4 bases; unmatched junction nucleotides: 9. CDR3 protein: CASSRDRVVYEQYF. DNA for the CDR3: TGTGCCAGCAGCCGCGACAGGGTGGTATACGAGCAGTACTTC.

This clonotype was observed a handful of times. The gene calls are TRBV7-2 and TRBJ2-3; TRBD1 is a possible D gene (5 bases). The V end lost 4 bases, the J end lost 0 bases, and 11 bases lay between the germline ends. Germline values: CDR1 SGHTA, CDR2 FQGNSA. The CDR3 totals 15 residues. CDR3 region: CASSSQGTSTDTQYF. For the CDR3, the DNA is TGTGCCAGCAGCTCGCAGGGTACTAGCACAGATACGCAGTATTTT.

This chain connects TRBV20-1 to TRBJ2-7, with D unresolved. CDR1 and CDR2 from the germline V gene are DFQATT and SNEGSKA (reference sequence). This CDR3 is built from 11 residues. The CDR3 bases are TGCAGAAGGGTTAAGAGCTACGAGCAGTACTTC. This encodes CRRVKSYEQYF.

V gene TRBV5-6 combines with J gene TRBJ2-1, with TRBD2 matching 10 bases. Germline loops: CDR1 SGHDT, CDR2 YYEEEE. J gave up 4 bases and V 2 bases, and 3 bases lay outside the gene matches. The CDR3 runs 15 residues. DNA of the CDR3: TGTGCCAGCAGCTTCCTAGCGGGAGTGTACAATGAGCAGTTCTTC. This codes for CASSFLAGVYNEQFF.

The J gene is TRBJ2-1, the V gene TRBV20-1; maybe TRBD2 (5 bases). The CDR3 is 15 residues long. The V gene lost 1 base and the J gene lost 0 bases, with 10 bases spanning the gap. Germline assignment: CDR1 DFQATT and CDR2 SNEGSKA (reference sequence). Here the CDR3 DNA reads TGCAGTGCTAGAGCGGTGGCGGGCTCCTACAATGAGCAGTTCTTC. This encodes CSARAVAGSYNEQFF.

The chain joins TRBV7-2 to TRBJ1-1; possibly TRBD1 for D (5 bases). The CDR3 has 14 amino acids. CDR1 is SGHTA, CDR2 FQGNSA, per germline. Trimming removed 3 bases at V and 4 bases at J, with 12 bases between. The CDR3: CASSLGGTVTEAFF. Here the CDR3 DNA reads TGTGCCAGCAGCTTGGGGGGGACGGTCACTGAAGCTTTCTTT.

Regarding this clonotype: One junction end disagrees with the germline gene, perhaps due to a read error. The chain links TRBV18 to TRBJ1-2; TRBD1 is a possible D gene (6 bases). The length of the CDR3 is 14 residues. Germline V gene lookup returns CDR1 KGHSH and CDR2 LQKENI. CDR3 amino acids: CASSPNREGYGYTF. In DNA, the CDR3 is TGTGCCAGCTCGCCAAACAGGGAAGGCTATGGCTACACTTTC. Supplemented by reference TRBV18 and TRBJ1-2, the full variable domain reads NAGVMQNPRHLVRRRGQEARLRCSPMKGHSHVYWYRQLPEEGLKFMVYLQKENIIDESGMPKERFSAEFPKEGPSILRIQQVVRGDSAAYFCASSPNREGYGYTFGSGTRLTVV.

The V gene is TRBV15, the J gene TRBJ2-5; weak D call: TRBD2 (6 bases). The germline V gene has CDR1 LNHNV and CDR2 YYDKDF (reference sequence). This CDR3 has 15 amino acids. V lost 2 bases and J 2 bases, leaving 12 bases between the germline ends. CDR3 loop: CATSRPGLRQETQYF. CDR3 nucleotide sequence: TGTGCCACCAGCAGACCGGGACTGAGACAAGAGACCCAGTACTTC.

As DNA, the CDR3 is TGTGCCAGCAGTCGACCCGGGACAGGGGAGTACAATGAGCAGTTCTTC. This sequence encodes CASSRPGTGEYNEQFF. The V and J genes are TRBV28 and TRBJ2-1, with 10 bases lining up with TRBD1. The trim removed 5 bases at V and 4 bases at J, leaving 8 bases unmatched. This CDR3 has 16 amino acids. Germline assignment: CDR1 MDHEN and CDR2 SYDVKM.